This TCR beta chain was profiled in a study of technical replicates of blood from a few donors. Assay used: immunoSEQ multiplex PCR; TCRdb lists only in-frame clones, some missing. The table has about 85,000 clones, around 94% seen once. V was cut by 1 base and J by 0 bases, with 7 bases left in between. CDR1 LNHDA and CDR2 SQIVND come from the germline V gene (reference sequence). CDR3 size: 15 residues. The TCR was taken from a human donor in good health. Sequencing was done on a sample of T cells isolated from PBMCs. J is TRBJ1-5 and V is TRBV19, with a tentative D call TRBD1 (5 bases). The CDR3 DNA reads TGTGCCAGTAGTATAGGACAGAATAGCAATCAGCCCCAGCATTTT. This encodes CASSIGQNSNQPQHF.